A single sample is the source of the 20 T cell receptor beta chains below, sequenced in a study of blood T cell repertoires in COVID-19. Some clones are missing from TCRdb's copy, which holds only in-frame ones; the method was immunoSEQ multiplex PCR. The table has approximately 310,000 clones, roughly 85% seen once. The sample consisted of PBMCs or T cells enriched from blood (not recorded which). Source of these receptors: a man under 40 who had recovered from COVID-19.

The genes are TRBV6-5 and TRBJ2-2; 7 bases are shared with TRBD1. The CDR3 sequence is 14 residues long. Germline V lookup: CDR1 MNHEY, CDR2 SVGAGI. Germline trimming cut 8 bases from V and 2 bases from J; bases unmatched to any gene: 5. DNA for the CDR3: TGTGCCAGCCCTGAGGGGGCAAACACCGGGGAGCTGTTTTTT. This gives the protein CASPEGANTGELFF.

In its sample, this clone was seen a few times. The rearrangement joins TRBV9 to TRBJ2-3; no definite D call. This CDR3 has 14 residues. From germline, CDR1 is SGDLS and CDR2 YYNGEE. V lost 4 bases and J 2 bases, leaving 11 bases between the germline ends. CDR3 loop: CASSPRDLTDTQYF. CDR3 coding DNA: TGTGCCAGCAGCCCTAGAGACCTCACAGATACGCAGTATTTT.

A few counts support this clone. The J gene is TRBJ1-4, the V gene TRBV4-1; TRBD1 matches at 8 bases. The junction had 2 bases not matched to a gene; V was cut back by 2 bases and J by 3 bases. This CDR3 has 15 residues. CDR1 MGHRA and CDR2 YSYEKL come from the germline V gene. The CDR3 nucleotides read TGCGCCAGCAGCCAAAGACAGGGGCCTAATGAAAAACTGTTTTTT. It yields the protein CASSQRQGPNEKLFF.

The chain couples TRBV14 to TRBJ1-2; D remains unclear. Trimming removed 5 bases at V and 4 bases at J, with 14 bases between. This CDR3 region has 14 residues. The V gene's germline CDR1 is SGHDN and CDR2 FVKESK. The CDR3, as DNA: TGTGCCAGCAGCGCGACGGATCGGGGCTATGGCTACACCTTC. This gives the protein CASSATDRGYGYTF.

The gene calls are TRBV18 and TRBJ2-5; 11 nucleotides align to TRBD2. The CDR3 covers 15 residues. Germline CDR1 is KGHSH and CDR2 is LQKENI. With V trimmed by 3 bases and J by 2 bases, 2 bases remained unmatched. As DNA, the CDR3 is TGTGCCAGCTCACCGCGGACTAGCGGGCAAGAGACCCAGTACTTC. This codes for CASSPRTSGQETQYF.

The chain carries TRBV6-2 or TRBV6-3 and TRBJ1-4, with D possibly matching TRBD1 (5 bases). V was clipped by 5 bases and J by 0 bases, with 13 bases between them. Germline CDR1 reads MNHEY; CDR2 reads SVGEGT. The CDR3 is 16 residues long. CDR3 in amino acids: CASSLGGAATNEKLFF. In nucleotides, the CDR3 is TGTGCCAGCAGTCTCGGGGGAGCTGCAACTAATGAAAAACTGTTTTTT.

The rearrangement joins TRBV5-4 to TRBJ2-1, with 13 nucleotides matching TRBD2. The J segment lost 10 bases and the V segment lost 0 bases, leaving 1 base of the junction unmatched. The CDR3 extends over 14 amino acids. Germline-derived CDR1 and CDR2 are SGHNT and YYREEE (reference sequence). Here the CDR3 DNA reads TGTGCCAGCAGCTTGGGACTAGCGGGGGGCGAGCAGTTCTTC. Translation gives CASSLGLAGGEQFF. The whole variable domain, remainder taken from reference TRBV5-4 and TRBJ2-1, is ETGVTQSPTHLIKTRGQQVTLRCSSQSGHNTVSWYQQALGQGPQFIFQYYREEENGRGNFPPRFSGLQFPNYSSELNVNALELDDSALYLCASSLGLAGGEQFFGPGTRLTVL.

This sequence joins TRBV19 and TRBJ1-1, with TRBD1 as a possible D gene (6 bases). Per the germline V gene, CDR1 is LNHDA and CDR2 is SQIVND (reference sequence). The CDR3 length is 12 residues. The V end was cut by 5 bases, the J end by 7 bases, with 11 bases between. CDR3 sequence reads: CASSPGVGEAFF. DNA for the CDR3: TGTGCCAGTAGTCCAGGGGTGGGTGAAGCTTTCTTT.

The chain has TRBV5-1 and TRBJ2-1; weak D call: TRBD1 (5 bases). Germline-derived CDR1 and CDR2 are SGHRS and YFSETQ. Trimming pared 4 bases from V and 3 bases from J, leaving 17 bases between. This CDR3 region has 16 residues. The DNA for the CDR3 is TGCGCCAGCAGCGCAGGGCAGCTGACGGTCTACAATGAGCAGTTCTTC. Translated: CASSAGQLTVYNEQFF.

The V gene is TRBV5-1, the J gene TRBJ2-7, with D maybe TRBD2 (5 bases). The germline CDR1 and CDR2 sequences are SGHRS and YFSETQ. Trimming removed 2 bases from V and 0 bases from J, with 12 bases in between. This CDR3 comprises 15 residues. CDR3 nucleotide sequence: TGCGCCAGCAGCTTAGAATCCACTAGCTCCTACGAGCAGTACTTC. Protein: CASSLESTSSYEQYF.

This clone has just a few counts. The V gene is TRBV5-1, the J gene TRBJ1-3; 7 bases match TRBD1. The germline CDR1 and CDR2 sequences are SGHRS and YFSETQ. The CDR3 sequence is 15 residues long. V was pared by 4 bases and J by 1 base, with 5 bases of the junction left unmatched. The CDR3 nucleotides are TGCGCCAGCAGCCCCGGGGACAGATCTGGAAACACCATATATTTT. Protein sequence: CASSPGDRSGNTIYF.

Written as DNA, the CDR3 is TGTGCCAGCAGCCAAGGGGACAGGGTAACTGAAGCTTTCTTT. Protein product: CASSQGDRVTEAFF. The chain recombines TRBV3-1 (or the pseudogene TRBV3-2) with TRBJ1-1; 9 bases are shared with TRBD1. V was pared by 1 base and J by 5 bases, with 2 bases of the junction left unmatched. CDR3 length: 14 residues. Germline values: CDR1 LGHDT, CDR2 YNNKEL (reference sequence).

The chain recombines TRBV18 with TRBJ1-2; 10 nucleotides line up with TRBD1. Losses at the gene ends were 2 bases for V and 7 bases for J; bases not matched to a gene: 4. This CDR3 has 14 residues. The germline CDR1 and CDR2 sequences are KGHSH and LQKENI. DNA of the CDR3: TGTGCCAGCTCACCAGGGACAGGGGCTCGTGGCTACACCTTC. It specifies CASSPGTGARGYTF.

This chain connects TRBV25-1 to TRBJ2-6, with 10 bases that match TRBD1. Trimming cost V 4 bases and J 1 base; bases outside gene matches: 1. The germline CDR1 and CDR2 sequences are MGHDK and SYGVNS. The CDR3 consists of 16 residues. The CDR3 sequence is CASSGDRGSGANVLTF. In nucleotides, the CDR3 is TGTGCCAGCAGTGGGGACAGGGGTTCTGGGGCCAACGTCCTGACTTTC.

The chain employs TRBV4-2 and TRBJ1-1; TRBD1 aligns across 8 bases. Germline-derived CDR1 and CDR2 are LGHNA and YNFKEQ. CDR3 length equals 15 residues. V shed 4 bases, J shed 3 bases, and the junction held 7 bases outside the gene matches. The CDR3 spells CASSPLQGVDTEAFF. CDR3 sequence (DNA): TGTGCCAGCAGCCCACTACAGGGGGTGGACACTGAAGCTTTCTTT.

The V and J genes are TRBV30 and TRBJ2-3; D possibly corresponds to TRBD2 (6 bases). CDR1 is GTSNPN and CDR2 is SVGIG in the germline V gene (reference sequence). V shed 3 bases and J shed 2 bases, with 15 bases lying between them. The CDR3 sequence is 15 residues long. DNA for the CDR3: TGTGCCTGGAGCAGACTAGGATCTTCCACAGATACGCAGTATTTT. Its translation is CAWSRLGSSTDTQYF.

V and J are TRBV4-2 and TRBJ2-2; 11 bases map to TRBD2. V gave up 5 bases and J gave up 1 base; unmatched junction bases: 3. CDR1 and CDR2 from the germline V gene are LGHNA and YNFKEQ. This CDR3 contains 16 residues. CDR3 loop: CASSTLAGGNTGELFF. The CDR3 DNA is TGTGCCAGCAGCACCCTAGCGGGGGGGAACACCGGGGAGCTGTTTTTT.

The chain employs TRBV9 and TRBJ1-4, with a weak D call TRBD1 (5 bases). V was pared by 0 bases and J by 0 bases, with 6 bases between. Germline V gene sequence: CDR1 SGDLS, CDR2 YYNGEE. This CDR3 contains 15 residues. As DNA, the CDR3 is TGTGCCAGCAGCGTAGAAGGGGCAACTAATGAAAAACTGTTTTTT. This translates into CASSVEGATNEKLFF.

The sample holds a few counts of this clone. This chain joins TRBV6-5 and TRBJ2-1; 12 bases fit TRBD2. The CDR3 consists of 14 residues. Germline V gene data show CDR1 as MNHEY and CDR2 as SVGAGI. V was pared by 6 bases and J by 8 bases, with 5 bases of the junction left unmatched. The CDR3: CASRLAGGIDEQFF. The DNA of the CDR3 is TGTGCCAGCAGACTAGCGGGGGGCATTGATGAGCAGTTCTTC.

This rearrangement joins TRBV4-1 to TRBJ2-5, with 8 bases matching TRBD1. V shed 1 base, J shed 5 bases, and the junction held 6 bases outside the gene matches. The CDR3 is 15 residues long. Germline values: CDR1 MGHRA, CDR2 YSYEKL. In nucleotides, the CDR3 is TGCGCCAGCAGCCAAGTAGCAGGGGGCGCGGAGACCCAGTACTTC. Amino acids: CASSQVAGGAETQYF.